This T cell receptor (beta chain) was identified in a study of T-cell reconstitution after alpha-beta-depleted transplantation in children. This CDR3 has 15 residues. Trimming pared 6 bases from V and 7 bases from J, leaving 21 bases between. Unique molecular identifiers were used to barcode this TCRbeta library. TCRdb re-called the PCR reads with MiXCR, one entry per CDR3 protein. The sample has around 17,000 distinct CDR3 sequences, around 5.8% seen once. This clonotype is classed as medium-sized (0.01 to 0.1%). Its antigen is currently unknown. Overall study findings and caveats: There were reportedly several hundred expanded graft clones from which alpha-beta T cells came about two months after transplant.

The chain has TRBV12-3 or TRBV12-4 and TRBJ1-1, with D maybe TRBD1 (5 bases). This clonotype originated in a boy aged 5-17 years with acute lymphoblastic leukemia, due to receive a stem cell transplant. This specimen consisted of PBMCs, obtained before TCRalphabeta/CD19-depleted stem cell transplant. CDR3 sequence: CASSAGRMGFSEAFF. CDR3 nucleotide sequence: TGTGCCAGCAGCGCGGGACGAATGGGTTTCAGTGAAGCTTTCTTT.